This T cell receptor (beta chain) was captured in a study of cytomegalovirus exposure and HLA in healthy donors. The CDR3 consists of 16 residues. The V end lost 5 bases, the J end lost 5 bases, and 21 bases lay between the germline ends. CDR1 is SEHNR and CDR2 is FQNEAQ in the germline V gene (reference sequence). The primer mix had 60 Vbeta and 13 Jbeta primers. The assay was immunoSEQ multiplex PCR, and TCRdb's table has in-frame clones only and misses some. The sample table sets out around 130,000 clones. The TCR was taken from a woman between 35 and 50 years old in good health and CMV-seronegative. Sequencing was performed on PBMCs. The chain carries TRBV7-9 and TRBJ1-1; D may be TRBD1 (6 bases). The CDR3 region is CASSPQGMGVGTEAFF. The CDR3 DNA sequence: TGTGCCAGCAGCCCCCAGGGGATGGGGGTGGGAACTGAAGCTTTCTTT.